This T cell receptor (beta chain) stems from a study of T cell repertoires in aging, cancer and after chemotherapy. Per germline, CDR1 MNHNS and CDR2 SASEGT. V was clipped by 5 bases and J by 2 bases; unmatched bases: 4. The CDR3 extends over 14 amino acids. Rearranged V-D-J TRB sequences were amplified with a mixed TRB-A/B primer pool. One entry per CDR3 protein results from TCRdb running MiXCR on the multiplex PCR reads. This table holds about 10,000 distinct CDR3 sequences, around 22% found once. This clonotype is termed medium-sized. TCR beta rearrangements were amplified from peripheral blood genomic DNA.

This sequence originates from a human donor with a blood cancer. The donor label of this sample is uncertain. Sequenced sample: blood. The gene calls are TRBV6-1 and TRBJ2-7; 9 positions agree with TRBD1. DNA for the CDR3: TGTGCCAGCAGTCCGGGACAGGGAGCCTACGAGCAGTACTTC. Protein: CASSPGQGAYEQYF.